This TCR beta chain is from a study of OX40 agonist ivuxolimab in advanced cancers. Regarding the study as a whole: Expanded peripheral T-cell antigen specificity went undetermined.

As concerns this clone: Its specificity is not known.

Germline V CDR1 and CDR2: MNHEY, SVGAGI. With 6 bases removed from V and 5 bases from J, the gap between germline ends came to 6 bases. The CDR3 length is 11 residues. Patients were excluded for autoimmune disease history or systemic immunosuppression. Profiling relied on immunoSEQ multiplex PCR, and the TCRdb table lists in-frame clones only, not all of them. The data hold tens of thousands of clones, with about 90% observed a single time. The chain carries TRBV6-5 and TRBJ2-3; D call uncertain. This clonotype was obtained from an adult with an advanced solid tumor such as melanoma, head and neck, liver or kidney cancer. The sequencing used CD4+ or CD8+ T cells sorted from blood, collected in a trial of the OX40 agonist ivuxolimab. This chain's CDR3 is CASRSIDTQYF. In DNA form, the CDR3 reads TGTGCCAGCAGATCGATAGATACGCAGTATTTT.